This T cell receptor beta chain came from a study of PD-L1 blockade in urothelial cancer. TCRdb's copy holds only in-frame clones and misses some; the assay was immunoSEQ multiplex PCR. The repertoire consists of around 86,000 clones, with about 82% occurring once and the leading ten covering 6.7%. Stated time point: pretreatment peripheral blood. The receptor was derived from a man in his forties or fifties with urothelial cancer. The sample consisted of PBMCs, taken around atezolizumab (anti-PD-L1) treatment.

DNA of the CDR3: TGTGCCAGCAACCCCTTAGCGGGAGTGGGCACAGATACGCAGTATTTT. Translation: CASNPLAGVGTDTQYF. The V call is TRBV7-8, the J call TRBJ2-3; 9 nucleotides agree with TRBD2. V lost 7 bases, J lost 1 base, and 9 bases stayed unmatched. The CDR3 is made up of 16 amino acids. The germline CDR1 and CDR2 sequences are SGHVS and FQNEAQ.